One sample yielded the 23 T cell receptor beta chains listed below, sequenced in a study of T cell changes during pregnancy in multiple sclerosis. Assay: immunoSEQ multiplex PCR; the TCRdb copy retains only in-frame clones and omits some. This table has approximately 85,000 clones, about 94% appearing once. Sequencing was performed on peripheral blood, taken in the third trimester of pregnancy. The receptor source for this set is a female donor with multiple sclerosis, enrolled in a pregnancy study.

This chain uses TRBV7-2 with TRBJ1-1; D is uncertain. V was trimmed by 1 base and J by 3 bases, leaving 9 bases between them. The CDR3 loop spans 14 amino acids. Per germline, CDR1 SGHTA and CDR2 FQGNSA. CDR3 in DNA: TGTGCCAGCAGCTTAGACTGGACTTACACTGAAGCTTTCTTT. Amino acids: CASSLDWTYTEAFF.

This chain connects TRBV30 to TRBJ1-2, with no clear D. The germline V gene encodes CDR1 GTSNPN and CDR2 SVGIG (reference sequence). The ends were cut back, 3 bases at V and 14 bases at J, with 13 bases in the middle. This CDR3 comprises 10 residues. The CDR3 protein is CAWSPPVSTF. As DNA, the CDR3 is TGTGCCTGGAGCCCCCCGGTGTCGACCTTC.

This chain links TRBV5-1 with TRBJ2-1, with D perhaps matching TRBD1 (5 bases). This CDR3 comprises 16 residues. In germline, CDR1 is SGHRS, CDR2 YFSETQ. V lost 2 bases, J lost 3 bases, and 15 bases lay in between. Here the CDR3 reads CASSFQGFSRYNEQFF. DNA of the CDR3: TGCGCCAGCAGCTTTCAGGGCTTTTCCCGCTACAATGAGCAGTTCTTC.

The genes are TRBV9 and TRBJ2-2, with 9 bases identical to TRBD1. The V gene's germline CDR1 is SGDLS and CDR2 YYNGEE. The V gene end was trimmed by 4 bases and the J gene end by 7 bases; junction bases not matched to a gene: 17. The CDR3 consists of 18 residues. The CDR3 DNA reads TGTGCCAGCAGCCTACAAGCCGCCGGGACAGGGCGGGGCGGGGAGCTGTTTTTT. It yields the protein CASSLQAAGTGRGGELFF.

This clone was observed a handful of times. The J gene is TRBJ1-2, the V gene TRBV2; 7 bases agree with TRBD1. From germline, CDR1 is SNHLY and CDR2 FYNNEI. Losses at the gene ends were 8 bases for V and 7 bases for J; bases not matched to a gene: 10. CDR3 length equals 13 residues. CDR3 sequence: CASGDDREGGYTF. CDR3 bases: TGTGCCAGCGGGGATGACAGGGAAGGTGGCTACACCTTC.

This clone was seen just once. J is TRBJ2-7 and V is TRBV5-6, with unresolved D. Germline V gene lookup returns CDR1 SGHDT and CDR2 YYEEEE. The CDR3 length is 13 residues. The ends were cut back, 1 base at V and 3 bases at J, with 8 bases in the middle. In DNA, the CDR3 is TGTGCCAGCAGCTTGTCCCGTAGCTACGAGCAGTACTTC. Translated: CASSLSRSYEQYF.

CDR3: CASSGGQGAYEQYF. The CDR3 DNA reads TGCGCCAGCAGCGGGGGACAGGGGGCCTACGAGCAGTACTTC. The V and J genes are TRBV5-1 and TRBJ2-7; 11 nucleotides agree with TRBD1. CDR3 length: 14 amino acids. The V segment lost 4 bases and the J segment 2 bases; nucleotides outside the gene matches: 2. The germline CDR1 and CDR2 sequences are SGHRS and YFSETQ. Supplemented by reference TRBV5-1 and TRBJ2-7, the full variable domain reads KAGVTQTPRYLIKTRGQQVTLSCSPISGHRSVSWYQQTPGQGLQFLFEYFSETQRNKGNFPGRFSGRQFSNSRSEMNVSTLELGDSALYLCASSGGQGAYEQYFGPGTRLTVT.

The V call is TRBV6-6, the J call TRBJ2-2, with D possibly TRBD2 on 6 matching bases. Germline V gene data show CDR1 as MNHNY and CDR2 as SVGAGI (reference sequence). V lost 8 bases to trimming and J lost 2 bases, with 9 bases between them. This CDR3 is 13 amino acids long. The DNA of the CDR3 is TGTGCCAGCGGGGCGGGAAACACCGGGGAGCTGTTTTTT. Translation gives CASGAGNTGELFF.

This chain uses TRBV29-1 with TRBJ1-4, with D maybe TRBD1 (5 bases). This CDR3 region has 17 residues. V was cut by 0 bases and J by 4 bases, with 18 bases left in between. The germline CDR1 and CDR2 sequences are SQVTM and ANQGSEA. CDR3 sequence reads: CSVEDLRAGGFNEKLFF. CDR3 bases: TGCAGCGTTGAAGATCTTCGGGCGGGGGGGTTTAATGAAAAACTGTTTTTT.

This clone was recorded once. The chain is built from TRBV6-5 and TRBJ1-6; no reliable D call. Germline V CDR1 and CDR2: MNHEY, SVGAGI. Trimming shortened V by 2 bases and J by 6 bases, and 5 bases separated the two germline ends. The CDR3 has 13 amino acids. The CDR3 sequence is CASSYRSNSPLHF. CDR3 DNA sequence: TGTGCCAGCAGTTACCGCAGTAATTCACCCCTCCACTTT.

The V and J genes are TRBV27 and TRBJ1-2; a weak D match, TRBD1 (5 bases). V was pared by 3 bases and J by 5 bases, with 19 bases between. This CDR3 contains 16 residues. CDR1 is MNHEY, CDR2 SMNVEV, per germline (reference sequence). Here the CDR3 reads CASSFGGGWLGYGYTF. In DNA form, the CDR3 reads TGTGCCAGCAGTTTTGGTGGGGGGTGGCTGGGGTATGGCTACACCTTC.

This clone has a single count. V gene TRBV19 combines with J gene TRBJ2-7; 9 bases are a match to TRBD1. CDR1 is LNHDA, CDR2 SQIVND, per germline (reference sequence). J lost 1 base, V lost 3 bases, and 7 bases had no gene match. There are 16 residues in the CDR3. The CDR3 DNA sequence: TGTGCCAGTAGTATGACCTCCGACAGGGGGTCCTACGAGCAGTACTTC. It yields the protein CASSMTSDRGSYEQYF.

This chain connects TRBV13 to TRBJ2-1; possibly TRBD1 for D (6 bases). CDR1 PRHDT and CDR2 FYEKMQ come from the germline V gene (reference sequence). The CDR3 has 12 amino acids. Trimming shortened V by 5 bases and J by 8 bases, and 10 bases separated the two germline ends. CDR3 region: CASSGQSHEQFF. In DNA, the CDR3 is TGTGCCAGCAGCGGACAGAGTCATGAGCAGTTCTTC.

The V call is TRBV10-2, the J call TRBJ2-6; a possible D gene is TRBD2 (5 bases). Trimming removed 2 bases from V and 2 bases from J, with 7 bases in between. This CDR3 is built from 15 residues. The V gene's germline CDR1 is WSHSY and CDR2 SAAADI. The CDR3 nucleotides are TGCGCCAGCAGTGAGCGGGGTACTGGGGCCAACGTCCTGACTTTC. As protein: CASSERGTGANVLTF.

The V and J genes are TRBV21-1 and TRBJ2-2; the DNA was not compared with TRBD1, the D call given in the table. TRBV21-1 constitutes a pseudogene. The CDR3 runs to 20 residues. Written as DNA, the CDR3 is TGTGCCAGCAGCAAAGACTCGTGTCAGGGGACCCACCCGAACACCGGGGAGCTGTTTTTT. It translates to CASSKDSCQGTHPNTGELFF.

J is TRBJ1-6 and V is TRBV30; 8 bases are shared with TRBD1. The J segment lost 7 bases and the V segment lost 4 bases, leaving 0 bases of the junction unmatched. Germline lookup yields CDR1 GTSNPN and CDR2 SVGIG (reference sequence). The CDR3 spans 12 residues. The CDR3 spells CAWNRGNSPLHF. The CDR3 region has the DNA TGTGCCTGGAACAGGGGGAATTCACCCCTCCACTTT.

This chain connects TRBV29-1 to TRBJ1-1; 7 bases line up with TRBD1. Trimming took 4 bases from V and 4 from J; bases not matched to a gene: 6. The CDR3 runs to 13 residues. From germline, CDR1 is SQVTM and CDR2 ANQGSEA. The CDR3 is CSVVSAGGTEAFF. CDR3 bases: TGCAGCGTTGTATCGGCAGGGGGCACTGAAGCTTTCTTT.

The chain links TRBV13 to TRBJ2-3, with D tentatively TRBD2 (6 bases). This CDR3 spans 16 amino acids. Between the trimmed V and J ends, which lost 3 bases and 4 bases, there was a span of 17 bases. CDR1 PRHDT and CDR2 FYEKMQ come from the germline V gene (reference sequence). CDR3 in DNA: TGTGCCAGCAGCTTTCGCAGGGAGGAGTTATCAGATACGCAGTATTTT. It encodes CASSFRREELSDTQYF.

The CDR3 sequence is CASSFSSATGGNTEAFF. The CDR3 coding sequence is TGTGCCAGCAGCTTTTCTTCCGCGACAGGGGGTAACACTGAAGCTTTCTTT. The V call is TRBV11-3, the J call TRBJ1-1; 9 positions match TRBD1. Germline-derived CDR1 and CDR2 are SGHNT and YENEEA. V lost 3 bases, J lost 2 bases, and 10 bases stayed unmatched. The CDR3 sequence is 17 residues long.

This clone appeared a single time. A junction end diverges from the germline sequence, so it may reflect a read error. The chain employs TRBV5-1 and TRBJ2-7; the match to TRBD2 covers 11 bases. Per germline, CDR1 SGHRS and CDR2 YFSETQ. This CDR3 has 13 amino acids. Here the CDR3 reads CASSLAASGGPSF. CDR3 nucleotide sequence: TGCGCCAGCAGCTTGGCCGCTAGCGGGGGGCCGTCCTTC.

This clone has a single count. The chain is built from TRBV11-2 and TRBJ2-2, with TRBD1 matching 9 bases. The CDR3 consists of 18 residues. V shed 5 bases, J shed 0 bases, and the junction held 10 bases outside the gene matches. Germline CDR1 is SGHAT and CDR2 is FQNNGV. CDR3 loop: CASSPGRTGAANTGELFF. The CDR3 nucleotides read TGTGCCAGCAGCCCGGGGCGGACAGGGGCAGCGAACACCGGGGAGCTGTTTTTT.

The chain is built from TRBV13 and TRBJ2-7; 7 nucleotides match TRBD2. After removal of 5 bases from V and 2 bases from J, the junction contained 3 bases not matched to a gene. This CDR3 comprises 13 residues. Germline CDR1 and CDR2: PRHDT and FYEKMQ (reference sequence). The CDR3 region has the DNA TGTGCCAGCAGCCCGGCGGGGGCCTACGAGCAGTACTTC. It specifies CASSPAGAYEQYF.

CDR3 nucleotides: TGTGCCAGCAGCCAAGTCGAGACGGCGGCCTACGAGCAGTACTTC. This translates into CASSQVETAAYEQYF. The chain joins TRBV14 to TRBJ2-7; D gene uncertain. The V end was cut by 1 base, the J end by 2 bases, with 12 bases between. The CDR3 totals 15 residues. Germline V gives CDR1 SGHDN, CDR2 FVKESK.